One sample yielded the 3 T cell receptor beta chains listed below, sequenced in a study of T cell repertoires in ileal Crohn's disease (dated by TCRdb to 2018 to 2020). Sample time point, as interpreted from the label and publication: neoterminal ileum biopsy at postoperative endoscopy, about 6 months after surgery. Library prep was done by the immunoSEQ multiplex PCR assay. Drawn from immuneACCESS, this table holds only the in-frame rearrangements with V and J called that TCRdb kept. Clones are partly lost; checked studies trace under half to an unresolved V gene and leave the rest unexplained. A total of 13,000 or so clones appear in this sample, more than 60% of them only once. The top ten clonotypes cover over 7% of the sample. What was sequenced was ileal tissue. All receptors derive from an adult with Crohn's disease.

This clone came up a few times. The genes are TRBV5-1 and TRBJ1-2; 7 bases agree with TRBD1. The trim removed 3 bases at V and 14 bases at J, leaving 13 bases unmatched. The CDR3 totals 13 residues. Germline CDR1 reads SGHRS; CDR2 reads YFSETQ. The CDR3 sequence is CASSWEGDREGTF. The CDR3 nucleotides read TGCGCCAGCAGCTGGGAAGGAGACAGGGAGGGAACCTTC.

CDR3 in DNA: TGTGCCAGCAGCTTATCGGGACAGCTCTATGGCTACACCTTC. It encodes CASSLSGQLYGYTF. The chain is built from TRBV5-6 and TRBJ1-2; the match to TRBD1 covers 7 bases. J was trimmed by 4 bases and V by 2 bases; bases with no gene match: 5. Germline V gene sequence: CDR1 SGHDT, CDR2 YYEEEE. The CDR3 totals 14 residues.

The chain employs TRBV6-1 and TRBJ2-7; D uncertain. This CDR3 is built from 15 residues. Germline-derived CDR1 and CDR2 are MNHNS and SASEGT. The V and J ends lost 2 bases and 7 bases respectively, with 18 bases between them. The CDR3 loop is CASSELRFKAGEQYF. The DNA for the CDR3 is TGTGCCAGCAGTGAACTGCGTTTTAAGGCAGGAGAGCAGTACTTC.